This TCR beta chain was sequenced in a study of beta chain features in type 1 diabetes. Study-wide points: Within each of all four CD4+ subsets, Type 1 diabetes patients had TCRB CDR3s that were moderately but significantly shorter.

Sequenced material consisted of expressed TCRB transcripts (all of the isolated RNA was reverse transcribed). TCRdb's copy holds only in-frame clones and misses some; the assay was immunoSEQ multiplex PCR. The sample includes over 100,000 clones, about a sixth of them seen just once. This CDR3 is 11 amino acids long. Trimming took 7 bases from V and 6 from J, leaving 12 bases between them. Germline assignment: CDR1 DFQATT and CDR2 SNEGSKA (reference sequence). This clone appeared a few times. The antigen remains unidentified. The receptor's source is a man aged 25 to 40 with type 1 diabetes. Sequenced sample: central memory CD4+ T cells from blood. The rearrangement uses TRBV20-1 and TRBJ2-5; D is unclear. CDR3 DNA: TGCAGTGTCGGTCACCATCAGACCCAGTACTTC. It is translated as CSVGHHQTQYF.